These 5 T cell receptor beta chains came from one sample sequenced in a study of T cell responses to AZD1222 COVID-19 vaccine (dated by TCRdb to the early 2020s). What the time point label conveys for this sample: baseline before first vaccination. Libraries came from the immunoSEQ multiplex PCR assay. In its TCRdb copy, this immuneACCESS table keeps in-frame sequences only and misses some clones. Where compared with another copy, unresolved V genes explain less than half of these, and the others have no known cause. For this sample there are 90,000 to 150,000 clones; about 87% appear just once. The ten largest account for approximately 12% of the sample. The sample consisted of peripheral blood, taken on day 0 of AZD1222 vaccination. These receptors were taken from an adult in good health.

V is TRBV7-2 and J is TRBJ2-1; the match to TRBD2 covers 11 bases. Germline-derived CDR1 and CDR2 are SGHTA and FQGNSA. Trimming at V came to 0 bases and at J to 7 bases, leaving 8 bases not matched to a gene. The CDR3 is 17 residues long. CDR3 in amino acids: CASSLATRLAGNNEQFF. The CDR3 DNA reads TGTGCCAGCAGCTTAGCGACTCGACTAGCGGGGAATAATGAGCAGTTCTTC.

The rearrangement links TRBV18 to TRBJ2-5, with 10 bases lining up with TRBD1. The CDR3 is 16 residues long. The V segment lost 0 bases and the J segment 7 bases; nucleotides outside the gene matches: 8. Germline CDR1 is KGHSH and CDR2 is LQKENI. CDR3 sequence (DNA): TGTGCCAGCTCACCACCGGGACAGGGGCGCCTCGGGACCCAGTACTTC. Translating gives CASSPPGQGRLGTQYF.

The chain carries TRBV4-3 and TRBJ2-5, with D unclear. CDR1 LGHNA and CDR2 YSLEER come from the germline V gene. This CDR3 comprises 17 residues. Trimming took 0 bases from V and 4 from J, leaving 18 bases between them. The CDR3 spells CASSQDVRAQTLETQYF. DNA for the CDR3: TGCGCCAGCAGCCAAGACGTAAGGGCCCAAACTCTAGAGACCCAGTACTTC.

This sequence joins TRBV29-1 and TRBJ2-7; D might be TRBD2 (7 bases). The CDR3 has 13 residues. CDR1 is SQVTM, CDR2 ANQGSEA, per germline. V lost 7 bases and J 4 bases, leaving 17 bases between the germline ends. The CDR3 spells CSARGGRTYEQYF. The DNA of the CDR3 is TGCAGCGCTAGGGGGGGCAGAACATACGAGCAGTACTTC.

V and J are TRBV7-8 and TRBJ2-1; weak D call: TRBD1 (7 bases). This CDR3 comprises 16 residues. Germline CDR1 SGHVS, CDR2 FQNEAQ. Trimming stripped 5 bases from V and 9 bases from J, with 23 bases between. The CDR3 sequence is CASSPSGGTPGSEQFF. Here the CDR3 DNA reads TGTGCCAGCAGCCCATCAGGGGGGACCCCCGGAAGTGAGCAGTTCTTC.